This T cell receptor (beta chain) derives from a study of T cells after yellow fever vaccination. The overall study: Researchers used SMART-Seq v4 Ultra Low Input to prepare fractions that had low cell numbers.

General study results and limits: Repertoires obtained by FACS sorting could include abundant clonotypes that entered as contaminants from the bulk population. Reappearance after the booster was observed for most primary-vaccination clones (about 97% CD4, about 91% CD8).

With regard to this clonotype: Its antigen is still unknown.

Trimming took off 4 bases at V and 11 bases at J, with 17 bases between the two ends. The CDR3 runs 13 residues. Template switching by 5'RACE produced TCR cDNA, adding a universal primer site and UMIs. Via MiXCR, TCRdb re-called the 5' RACE reads, giving one row per CDR3 protein. The table has around 590,000 distinct CDR3 sequences, around 12% seen once. This sample comprised PBMCs, obtained on the day of the yellow fever booster vaccination. This chain joins TRBV12-3 or TRBV12-4 and TRBJ1-1; no clear D gene. The sequence came from a young man who received the YFV17D yellow fever vaccine. CDR3 region: CASSSRNPEEAFF. In nucleotides, the CDR3 is TGTGCCAGCAGTTCGAGGAATCCCGAGGAGGCTTTCTTT.